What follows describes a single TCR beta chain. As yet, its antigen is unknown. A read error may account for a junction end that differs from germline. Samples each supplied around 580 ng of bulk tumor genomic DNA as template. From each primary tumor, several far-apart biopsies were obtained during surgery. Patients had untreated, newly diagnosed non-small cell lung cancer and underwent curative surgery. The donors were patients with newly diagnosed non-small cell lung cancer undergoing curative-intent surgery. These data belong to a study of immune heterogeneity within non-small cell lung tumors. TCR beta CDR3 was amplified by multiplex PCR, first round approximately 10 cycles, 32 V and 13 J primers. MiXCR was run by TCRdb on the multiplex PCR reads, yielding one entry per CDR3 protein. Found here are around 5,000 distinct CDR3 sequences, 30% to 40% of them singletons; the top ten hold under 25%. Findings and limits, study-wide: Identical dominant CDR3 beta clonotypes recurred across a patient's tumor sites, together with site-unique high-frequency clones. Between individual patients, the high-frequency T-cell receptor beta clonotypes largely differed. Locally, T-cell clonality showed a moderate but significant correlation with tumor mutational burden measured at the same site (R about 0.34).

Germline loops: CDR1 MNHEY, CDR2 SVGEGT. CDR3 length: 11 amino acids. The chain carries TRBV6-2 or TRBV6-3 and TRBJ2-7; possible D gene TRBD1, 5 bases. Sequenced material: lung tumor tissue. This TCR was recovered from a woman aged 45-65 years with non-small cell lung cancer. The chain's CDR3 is CVSDNRNEQYF. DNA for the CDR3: TGTGTCAGCGATAACAGGAACGAGCAGTACTTC.